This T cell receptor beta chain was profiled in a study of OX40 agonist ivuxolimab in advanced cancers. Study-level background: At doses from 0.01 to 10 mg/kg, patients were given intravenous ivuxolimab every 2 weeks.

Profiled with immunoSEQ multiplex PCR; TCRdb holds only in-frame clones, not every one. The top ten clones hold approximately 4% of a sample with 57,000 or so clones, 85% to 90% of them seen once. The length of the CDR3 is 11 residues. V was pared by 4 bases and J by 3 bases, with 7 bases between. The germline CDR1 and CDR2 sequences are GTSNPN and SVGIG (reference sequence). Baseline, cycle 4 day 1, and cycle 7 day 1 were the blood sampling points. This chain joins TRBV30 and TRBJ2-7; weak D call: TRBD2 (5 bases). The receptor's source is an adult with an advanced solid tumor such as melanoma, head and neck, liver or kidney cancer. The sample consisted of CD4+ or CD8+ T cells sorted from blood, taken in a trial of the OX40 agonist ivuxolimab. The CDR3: CAWTGSYEQYF. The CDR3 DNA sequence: TGTGCCTGGACTGGGAGCTACGAGCAGTACTTC.